The clone carrying this TCR beta chain has ten or more counts. Arm-PCR of CDR3 regions and iRepertoire HTBI primers were used to build TCR beta libraries. A single record per CDR3 protein comes from TCRdb applying MiXCR to the multiplex PCR reads. The table shows 250,000 to 300,000 distinct CDR3 sequences, with about 20% occurring only once. The record originates from a study of regulatory T cells in long-lasting Graves disease. Looked up from germline, CDR1 is MGHRA and CDR2 is YSYEKL. The CDR3 is made up of 13 amino acids. Trimming pared 1 base from V and 2 bases from J, leaving 5 bases between. The time point: newly diagnosed GD, antithyroid drugs for less than 3 months. RNA extracted from PBMCs served as the sequencing template. Patients met American Thyroid Association criteria for Graves' disease. The data also belong to a second study, concerning T cells in Graves' hyperthyroidism and ophthalmopathy. Turning to that study: Diagnostic decisions used clinical symptoms, serum thyroxine and TRAb, thyroid ultrasound and orbital computed tomography.

This chain uses TRBV4-1 with TRBJ1-2; D unresolved. The clonotype comes from a woman aged 25 to 45 with Graves disease. The sample in question was peripheral blood mononuclear cells (PBMCs), obtained at new diagnosis, from a patient treated with antithyroid drugs. Written as DNA, the CDR3 is TGCGCCAGCAGCCAAGTGAGAAACTATGGCTACACCTTC. As protein: CASSQVRNYGYTF.